This entry lists 31 T cell receptor beta chains sequenced from one sample in a study of cytomegalovirus exposure and HLA in healthy donors (dated by TCRdb to about 2017). Preparation of the library involved the immunoSEQ multiplex PCR assay. A mixture of 60 forward primers for TCR Vbeta segments and 13 reverse primers for TCR Jbeta segments was used in the multiplex PCR. This immuneACCESS table, as held by TCRdb, lists in-frame sequences with V and J called but not all clones. Of the missing ones, under half trace to an unresolved V gene in checked studies; the others have no known cause. This sample has approximately 190,000 clones in its table, and roughly 74% of those were observed once. The ten largest account for approximately 5.4% of the sample. Sequencing used PBMCs. The receptors were gathered from a woman aged 30 to 39 in good health and CMV-seropositive.

V gene TRBV27 combines with J gene TRBJ1-2; the D gene is possibly TRBD1 (5 bases). Trimming cost V 3 bases and J 4 bases, with 12 bases left between them. The germline gives CDR1 MNHEY, CDR2 SMNVEV (reference sequence). This CDR3 has 14 amino acids. CDR3 DNA: TGTGCCAGCAGTTTCTCGGGACTCGGCTATGGCTACACCTTC. Protein sequence: CASSFSGLGYGYTF.

V usage is TRBV18 and J usage is TRBJ2-2; D not resolved. Germline CDR1 is KGHSH and CDR2 is LQKENI. Trimming took off 0 bases at V and 2 bases at J, with 10 bases between the two ends. The CDR3 runs to 16 residues. The CDR3 region has the DNA TGTGCCAGCTCACCACCAGGCAGAGGAAACACCGGGGAGCTGTTTTTT. This encodes CASSPPGRGNTGELFF.

This sequence joins TRBV7-2 and TRBJ2-3; 13 bases map to TRBD2. CDR1 is SGHTA and CDR2 is FQGNSA in the germline V gene. V lost 6 bases, J lost 5 bases, and 11 bases stayed unmatched. The CDR3 loop spans 17 amino acids. The CDR3 here is CASRGRLAGGPIDTQYF. CDR3 DNA: TGTGCCAGCAGGGGACGACTAGCGGGGGGCCCCATAGATACGCAGTATTTT.

The chain recombines TRBV28 with TRBJ2-7, with D possibly TRBD1 on 5 matching bases. Germline-derived CDR1 and CDR2 are MDHEN and SYDVKM. This CDR3 contains 12 residues. V shed 10 bases and J shed 0 bases, with 10 bases lying between them. In nucleotides, the CDR3 is TGTGCCACCGGCCAGGGCTCCTACGAGCAGTACTTC. It yields the protein CATGQGSYEQYF. The entire variable domain, with the rest obtained from reference TRBV28 and TRBJ2-7, is as follows: DVKVTQSSRYLVKRTGEKVFLECVQDMDHENMFWYRQDPGLGLRLIYFSYDVKMKEKGDIPEGYSVSREKKERFSLILESASTNQTSMYLCATGQGSYEQYFGPGTRLTVT.

This clone was counted a single time. The CDR3 DNA reads as TGTGCCAGCAGCCACCGGGACAGCAGCTTAGAGACCCAGTACTTC. Amino acids: CASSHRDSSLETQYF. This chain joins TRBV7-6 and TRBJ2-5; 7 nucleotides agree with TRBD1. Germline CDR1 SGHVS, CDR2 FNYEAQ. The trim removed 5 bases at V and 4 bases at J, leaving 10 bases unmatched. CDR3 length: 15 amino acids.

The gene calls are TRBV2 and TRBJ1-5, with TRBD1 matching over 9 bases. The junction had 5 bases not matched to a gene; V was cut back by 6 bases and J by 2 bases. This CDR3 comprises 15 residues. The germline gives CDR1 SNHLY, CDR2 FYNNEI. CDR3 amino acids: CASSNRGPGNQPQHF. In DNA form, the CDR3 reads TGTGCCAGCAGCAACAGGGGGCCGGGCAATCAGCCCCAGCATTTT.

The V call is TRBV12-5, the J call TRBJ2-2; tentative D call: TRBD2 (7 bases). The CDR3 contains 18 residues. V was pared by 0 bases and J by 2 bases, with 16 bases between. Germline CDR1 and CDR2: LGHNT and FRNRAP. Here the CDR3 reads CASGLVLGGRVNTGELFF. For the CDR3, the DNA is TGTGCTAGTGGTTTGGTACTGGGGGGGCGCGTCAACACCGGGGAGCTGTTTTTT.

The V call is TRBV6-1, the J call TRBJ1-5; D is uncertain. CDR3 size: 15 residues. Trimming cost V 5 bases and J 3 bases, with 14 bases left between them. The germline CDR1 and CDR2 sequences are MNHNS and SASEGT. The CDR3 loop reads CASSQSRGSNQPQHF. The CDR3 DNA follows: TGTGCCAGCAGTCAAAGCAGAGGATCCAATCAGCCCCAGCATTTT.

The chain employs TRBV7-6 and TRBJ1-5, with D maybe TRBD1 (6 bases). The V gene's germline CDR1 is SGHVS and CDR2 FNYEAQ. V was cut by 0 bases and J by 5 bases, with 14 bases left in between. This CDR3 region has 16 residues. As DNA, the CDR3 is TGTGCCAGCAGCTTAGCCCTGACAGGACCCGATCAGCCCCAGCATTTT. This codes for CASSLALTGPDQPQHF.

The rearrangement links TRBV27 to TRBJ2-3; no definite D call. This CDR3 comprises 19 residues. Deletions cut 7 bases from V and 1 base from J, with 27 bases between. CDR1 is MNHEY and CDR2 is SMNVEV in the germline V gene (reference sequence). CDR3 coding DNA: TGTGCCAGCATAGTGGTTATGGAGAGAATAAACCTCCGCACAGATACGCAGTATTTT. Residues: CASIVVMERINLRTDTQYF.

V and J are TRBV4-2 and TRBJ2-1; TRBD2 matches 8 bases. Per germline, CDR1 LGHNA and CDR2 YNFKEQ. CDR3 length: 15 amino acids. V dropped 4 bases and J dropped 8; count of bases not matched to a gene: 10. CDR3 region: CASSRRLPSGYEQFF. The DNA for the CDR3 is TGTGCCAGCAGCCGACGTCTCCCTAGCGGGTATGAGCAGTTCTTC.

This chain links TRBV5-1 with TRBJ1-4, with D hard to call. With 0 bases removed from V and 1 base from J, the gap between germline ends came to 4 bases. The germline gives CDR1 SGHRS, CDR2 YFSETQ. The CDR3 consists of 14 residues. This CDR3 reads CASSLGRTNEKLFF. The CDR3 DNA reads as TGCGCCAGCAGCTTGGGGAGAACTAATGAAAAACTGTTTTTT.

The rearrangement uses TRBV4-1 and TRBJ1-4; 7 positions agree with TRBD1. CDR1 is MGHRA, CDR2 YSYEKL, per germline. This CDR3 region has 15 residues. Germline trimming cut 4 bases from V and 4 bases from J; bases unmatched to any gene: 6. Here the CDR3 DNA reads TGCGCCAGCAGCCCCCGGGACAGAGTTAATGAAAAACTGTTTTTT. Translation: CASSPRDRVNEKLFF.

In this sample, this clone turned up a few times. V gene TRBV15 combines with J gene TRBJ1-5; weak D call: TRBD1 (6 bases). This CDR3 region has 14 residues. Germline CDR1 LNHNV, CDR2 YYDKDF (reference sequence). Between the trimmed V and J ends, which lost 4 bases and 7 bases, there was a span of 14 bases. The CDR3: CATSTQGRGQPQHF. CDR3 nucleotide sequence: TGTGCCACCAGCACACAGGGACGGGGACAGCCCCAGCATTTT.

This chain joins TRBV7-9 and TRBJ1-1, with a possible D match to TRBD1 (6 bases). CDR1 is SEHNR, CDR2 FQNEAQ, per germline (reference sequence). Trimming pared 3 bases from V and 5 bases from J, leaving 16 bases between. The CDR3 extends over 15 amino acids. The CDR3 DNA is TGTGCCAGCAGCTTTCAGGGGTCGGTAGGGACTGAAGCTTTCTTT. Its translation is CASSFQGSVGTEAFF.

CDR3 sequence: CASSLSAGSTEAFF. The CDR3 DNA reads as TGTGCCAGCAGCTTAAGTGCGGGGTCCACTGAAGCTTTCTTT. This chain uses TRBV7-3 with TRBJ1-1; D uncertain. The V gene lost 1 base and the J gene lost 4 bases, with 10 bases spanning the gap. Germline CDR1 is SGHTA and CDR2 is FQGTGA. This CDR3 region has 14 residues.

The V call is TRBV5-1, the J call TRBJ2-7; TRBD2 might be the D (5 bases). Germline CDR1 reads SGHRS; CDR2 reads YFSETQ. The CDR3 has 16 residues. The V end lost 1 base, the J end lost 3 bases, and 17 bases lay between the germline ends. The CDR3, as DNA: TGCGCCAGCAGCTTGTCTCTAGCTTCAACTATCTACGAGCAGTACTTC. Its translation is CASSLSLASTIYEQYF.

This chain connects TRBV11-2 to TRBJ1-6; 8 bases align to TRBD1. The J segment lost 7 bases and the V segment lost 5 bases, leaving 7 bases of the junction unmatched. CDR3 size: 15 residues. Per germline, CDR1 SGHAT and CDR2 FQNNGV. The CDR3 spells CASSPTGDGNSPLHF. The CDR3 bases are TGTGCCAGCAGCCCGACAGGGGATGGGAATTCACCCCTCCACTTT. Based on the CDR3 plus reference TRBV11-2 and TRBJ1-6, the full variable domain is EAGVAQSPRYKIIEKRQSVAFWCNPISGHATLYWYQQILGQGPKLLIQFQNNGVVDDSQLPKDRFSAERLKGVDSTLKIQPAKLEDSAVYLCASSPTGDGNSPLHFGNGTRLTVT.

This chain uses TRBV5-4 with TRBJ1-5; possibly TRBD1 for D (5 bases). Germline V gives CDR1 SGHNT, CDR2 YYREEE (reference sequence). Trimming cost V 0 bases and J 4 bases, with 11 bases left between them. CDR3 length: 15 residues. CDR3 sequence reads: CASSLGGQPNQPQHF. CDR3 nucleotides: TGTGCCAGCAGCTTGGGGGGCCAGCCGAATCAGCCCCAGCATTTT.

The J gene is TRBJ2-1, the V gene TRBV27; D is unresolved. V lost 6 bases and J 4 bases, leaving 19 bases between the germline ends. Per the germline V gene, CDR1 is MNHEY and CDR2 is SMNVEV (reference sequence). The CDR3 runs 16 residues. The DNA for the CDR3 is TGTGCCAGCAGCCCTGCCCTAGTGTTGGGTTACAATGAGCAGTTCTTC. It is translated as CASSPALVLGYNEQFF.

The chain recombines TRBV5-6 with TRBJ1-2; TRBD1 might be the D (6 bases). The V and J ends lost 3 bases and 7 bases respectively, with 19 bases between them. CDR3 length: 15 residues. CDR1 SGHDT and CDR2 YYEEEE come from the germline V gene. The CDR3: CASSYSPDSYGGYTF. The CDR3 DNA is TGTGCCAGCAGCTACTCCCCGGACAGCTATGGTGGCTACACCTTC.

The rearrangement uses TRBV7-2 and TRBJ2-3; 9 bases align to TRBD2. The CDR3 runs to 16 residues. Per germline, CDR1 SGHTA and CDR2 FQGNSA. Unmatched junction bases numbered 6, after V lost 1 base and J lost 4 bases. CDR3 coding DNA: TGTGCCAGCAGCTTAGGGCTAGCGGGGAAGTCAGATACGCAGTATTTT. This encodes CASSLGLAGKSDTQYF.

V and J are TRBV6-5 and TRBJ2-7; a possible D gene is TRBD1 (6 bases). The V end lost 0 bases, the J end lost 2 bases, and 8 bases lay between the germline ends. Germline V gives CDR1 MNHEY, CDR2 SVGAGI. This CDR3 has 14 amino acids. The CDR3: CASSYSRGTYEQYF. CDR3 nucleotides: TGTGCCAGCAGTTACTCCAGGGGCACCTACGAGCAGTACTTC.

This clone was observed a single time. The V call is TRBV6-5, the J call TRBJ1-2; D unresolved. CDR3 length equals 14 residues. Per germline, CDR1 MNHEY and CDR2 SVGAGI. Trimming stripped 8 bases from V and 0 bases from J, with 13 bases between. For the CDR3, the DNA is TGTGCCAGCCGGGGAGGTAGTCCTAACTATGGCTACACCTTC. Translated, it gives CASRGGSPNYGYTF.

The chain has TRBV6-5 and TRBJ1-1, with TRBD1 matching 7 bases. The CDR3 runs 13 residues. CDR1 MNHEY and CDR2 SVGAGI come from the germline V gene. The J segment lost 6 bases and the V segment lost 2 bases, leaving 3 bases of the junction unmatched. The CDR3 loop is CASSYRTGAEAFF. The CDR3 DNA reads as TGTGCCAGCAGTTACCGAACAGGGGCTGAAGCTTTCTTT.

The chain recombines TRBV7-9 with TRBJ1-5, with TRBD1 identical over 8 bases. CDR1 is SEHNR, CDR2 FQNEAQ, per germline (reference sequence). The CDR3 contains 15 residues. J was trimmed by 7 bases and V by 4 bases; bases with no gene match: 9. The chain's CDR3 is CASSSYDTGGQPQHF. The CDR3 DNA sequence: TGTGCCAGCAGCTCTTATGACACAGGGGGACAGCCCCAGCATTTT. Looking up the rest from reference TRBV7-9 and TRBJ1-5 gives the full variable domain: DTGVSQNPRHKITKRGQNVTFRCDPISEHNRLYWYRQTLGQGPEFLTYFQNEAQLEKSRLLSDRFSAERPKGSFSTLEIQRTEQGDSAMYLCASSSYDTGGQPQHFGDGTRLSIL.

The gene calls are TRBV15 and TRBJ2-5, with a possible D match to TRBD1 (6 bases). Trimming stripped 3 bases from V and 1 base from J, with 27 bases between. From germline, CDR1 is LNHNV and CDR2 YYDKDF (reference sequence). CDR3 size: 20 residues. The DNA of the CDR3 is TGTGCCACCAGCAGGAGAATCGCAGGGGTAGGACGTCGGGTCCAAGAGACCCAGTACTTC. It is translated as CATSRRIAGVGRRVQETQYF.

V gene TRBV15 combines with J gene TRBJ2-2; D gene ambiguous. CDR1 and CDR2 from the germline V gene are LNHNV and YYDKDF (reference sequence). There are 14 residues in the CDR3. V dropped 0 bases and J dropped 6 bases, with 8 bases sitting between them. CDR3 DNA sequence: TGTGCCACCAGCAGAGATGGCCGTGCCGGGGAGCTGTTTTTT. It translates to CATSRDGRAGELFF. Full variable domain (outside the CDR3, taken from reference TRBV15 and TRBJ2-2): DAMVIQNPRYQVTQFGKPVTLSCSQTLNHNVMYWYQQKSSQAPKLLFHYYDKDFNNEADTPDNFQSRRPNTSFCFLDIRSPGLGDTAMYLCATSRDGRAGELFFGEGSRLTVL.

The V call is TRBV9, the J call TRBJ2-1, with D tentatively TRBD1 (6 bases). The V end was cut by 4 bases, the J end by 4 bases, with 24 bases between. The CDR3 is 18 amino acids. From germline, CDR1 is SGDLS and CDR2 YYNGEE. The CDR3 DNA follows: TGTGCCAGCAGCCCCCAGGGGTTCTCCGGTCTACAGTACAATGAGCAGTTCTTC. Protein product: CASSPQGFSGLQYNEQFF.

V usage is TRBV9 and J usage is TRBJ2-3; 8 nucleotides line up with TRBD2. Germline lookup yields CDR1 SGDLS and CDR2 YYNGEE. The V and J ends lost 0 bases and 2 bases, in that order; junction bases with no gene match: 5. The CDR3 contains 16 residues. The CDR3 sequence: CASSVEYGGDTDTQYF. CDR3 bases: TGTGCCAGCAGCGTAGAGTACGGGGGGGACACAGATACGCAGTATTTT.

The chain is built from TRBV29-1 and TRBJ1-6; 12 nucleotides line up with TRBD1. CDR1 is SQVTM and CDR2 is ANQGSEA in the germline V gene. The CDR3 extends over 14 amino acids. V was clipped by 6 bases and J by 10 bases; unmatched bases: 7. This CDR3 is CSVRDRGPGSPLHF. CDR3 DNA: TGCAGCGTGAGGGACAGGGGGCCGGGATCACCCCTCCACTTT.